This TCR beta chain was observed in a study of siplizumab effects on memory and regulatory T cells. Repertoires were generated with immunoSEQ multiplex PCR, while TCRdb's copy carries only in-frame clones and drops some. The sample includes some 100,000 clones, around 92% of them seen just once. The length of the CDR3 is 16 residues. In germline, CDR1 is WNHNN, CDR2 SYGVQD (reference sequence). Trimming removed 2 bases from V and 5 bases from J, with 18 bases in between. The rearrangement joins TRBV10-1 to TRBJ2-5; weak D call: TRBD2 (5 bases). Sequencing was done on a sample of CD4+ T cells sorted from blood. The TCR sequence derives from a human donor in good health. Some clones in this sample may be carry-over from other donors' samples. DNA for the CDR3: TGCGCCAGCAGTGAGACAAGGACTTTCTCGGGGGAGACCCAGTACTTC. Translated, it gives CASSETRTFSGETQYF.